The next 12 T cell receptor beta chains were all read from a single sample in a study of cytomegalovirus exposure and HLA in healthy donors. Primers included in the PCR were 60 Vbeta and 13 Jbeta primers. Profiling relied on immunoSEQ multiplex PCR, and the TCRdb table lists in-frame clones only, not all of them. The table lists around 150,000 clones, roughly four fifths of them singletons. The sequencing sample was made of PBMCs. These receptors were collected from a woman between 50 and 59 years old in good health and CMV-seropositive.

The chain couples TRBV7-8 to TRBJ2-5, with a weak D call TRBD2 (6 bases). Trimming stripped 5 bases from V and 5 bases from J, with 12 bases between. Germline-derived CDR1 and CDR2 are SGHVS and FQNEAQ. The CDR3 is 13 residues long. The chain's CDR3 is CASSQGGVETQYF. CDR3 DNA: TGTGCCAGCAGCCAAGGAGGGGTGGAGACCCAGTACTTC.

This clone was seen more than once but under ten times. The chain employs TRBV19 and TRBJ2-7; 9 bases are shared with TRBD1. V shed 4 bases, J shed 4 bases, and the junction held 8 bases outside the gene matches. Germline V CDR1 and CDR2: LNHDA, SQIVND (reference sequence). The CDR3 is 15 residues long. The CDR3 nucleotides are TGTGCCAGTAGTACCAGGACAGGGGCAAGATACGAGCAGTACTTC. Amino acids: CASSTRTGARYEQYF.

V gene TRBV10-3 combines with J gene TRBJ2-7; no reliable D call. This CDR3 contains 11 residues. The V and J ends lost 4 bases and 6 bases respectively, with 7 bases between them. Germline CDR1 and CDR2: ENHRY and SYGVKD. The CDR3 region has the DNA TGTGCCATCAGTGGGTCCCGCGAGCAGTACTTC. Amino acids: CAISGSREQYF.

The rearrangement joins TRBV7-3 to TRBJ1-2; 8 bases align to TRBD1. The CDR3 length is 15 residues. Losses at the gene ends were 2 bases for V and 7 bases for J; bases not matched to a gene: 9. Germline CDR1 reads SGHTA; CDR2 reads FQGTGA. The CDR3 coding sequence is TGTGCCAGCAGCTTATACGTCAGGGGGCCGGGTGGCTACACCTTC. Translation gives CASSLYVRGPGGYTF. Filled out from reference TRBV7-3 and TRBJ1-2, the complete variable domain reads GAGVSQTPSNKVTEKGKYVELRCDPISGHTALYWYRQSLGQGPEFLIYFQGTGAADDSGLPNDRFFAVRPEGSVSTLKIQRTERGDSAVYLCASSLYVRGPGGYTFGSGTRLTVV.

The chain combines TRBV5-1 with TRBJ2-5; a weak D match, TRBD1 (6 bases). The J call is uncertain, as TRBJ2-7 better fits the DNA end. Germline V gene sequence: CDR1 SGHRS, CDR2 YFSETQ. The CDR3 extends over 16 amino acids. The CDR3 here is CASSLGASGTTYEQYF. CDR3 nucleotide sequence: TGCGCCAGCAGCTTGGGGGCCTCAGGGACAACCTACGAGCAGTACTTC.

This CDR3 reads CASSLDGDGYTF. CDR3 DNA sequence: TGCGCCAGCAGCTTGGACGGGGATGGCTACACCTTC. The chain uses TRBV5-1 and TRBJ1-2; the D is unclear. Germline V gene lookup returns CDR1 SGHRS and CDR2 YFSETQ. With 0 bases removed from V and 6 bases from J, the gap between germline ends came to 6 bases. CDR3 size: 12 residues.

This sequence joins TRBV5-1 and TRBJ2-5; 7 bases align to TRBD1. The CDR3 has 15 amino acids. Looked up from germline, CDR1 is SGHRS and CDR2 is YFSETQ. The V segment lost 4 bases and the J segment 1 base; nucleotides outside the gene matches: 7. CDR3 in DNA: TGCGCCAGCAGCGTGACAGGGAGTTTCCAAGAGACCCAGTACTTC. Its protein product is CASSVTGSFQETQYF.

This clone was detected a few times. The V and J genes are TRBV5-1 and TRBJ2-3; 7 bases fit TRBD2. Looked up from germline, CDR1 is SGHRS and CDR2 is YFSETQ. The CDR3 has 15 amino acids. After removal of 1 base from V and 2 bases from J, the junction contained 4 bases not matched to a gene. The CDR3 loop is CASSLLRGTTDTQYF. The CDR3 DNA follows: TGCGCCAGCAGCTTGTTGCGGGGGACCACAGATACGCAGTATTTT.

The chain has TRBV18 and TRBJ2-2, with a possible D match to TRBD2 (6 bases). Germline V gene sequence: CDR1 KGHSH, CDR2 LQKENI. The CDR3 covers 18 residues. Trimming took 3 bases from V and 6 from J, leaving 23 bases between them. The CDR3 DNA follows: TGTGCCAGCTCACCTAGGGAAAGGACCCAAAGGGAGGCCGGGGAGCTGTTTTTT. Translated, it gives CASSPRERTQREAGELFF.

The chain joins TRBV18 to TRBJ1-2; D may be TRBD1 (5 bases). The CDR3 length is 12 residues. With 4 bases removed from V and 5 bases from J, the gap between germline ends came to 8 bases. Germline CDR1 is KGHSH and CDR2 is LQKENI. CDR3 bases: TGTGCCAGCTCACAGGACAAATATGGCTACACCTTC. The encoded protein is CASSQDKYGYTF. The entire variable domain, with the rest obtained from reference TRBV18 and TRBJ1-2, is as follows: NAGVMQNPRHLVRRRGQEARLRCSPMKGHSHVYWYRQLPEEGLKFMVYLQKENIIDESGMPKERFSAEFPKEGPSILRIQQVVRGDSAAYFCASSQDKYGYTFGSGTRLTVV.

This chain connects TRBV18 to TRBJ2-7; 8 nucleotides align to TRBD1. The CDR3 consists of 16 residues. V dropped 2 bases and J dropped 2; count of bases not matched to a gene: 8. Germline V gene data show CDR1 as KGHSH and CDR2 as LQKENI. CDR3 nucleotide sequence: TGTGCCAGCTCACCAGTTACCGGGACAGGACCCTACGAGCAGTACTTC. This codes for CASSPVTGTGPYEQYF. Looking up the rest from reference TRBV18 and TRBJ2-7 gives the full variable domain: NAGVMQNPRHLVRRRGQEARLRCSPMKGHSHVYWYRQLPEEGLKFMVYLQKENIIDESGMPKERFSAEFPKEGPSILRIQQVVRGDSAAYFCASSPVTGTGPYEQYFGPGTRLTVT.

V gene TRBV6-1 combines with J gene TRBJ1-1; possible D gene TRBD1, 5 bases. Germline loops: CDR1 MNHNS, CDR2 SASEGT. V shed 3 bases and J shed 1 base, with 15 bases lying between them. The CDR3 loop spans 16 amino acids. CDR3 protein: CASSDLVVRGNTEAFF. CDR3 in DNA: TGTGCCAGCAGTGACCTCGTGGTTAGGGGGAACACTGAAGCTTTCTTT.